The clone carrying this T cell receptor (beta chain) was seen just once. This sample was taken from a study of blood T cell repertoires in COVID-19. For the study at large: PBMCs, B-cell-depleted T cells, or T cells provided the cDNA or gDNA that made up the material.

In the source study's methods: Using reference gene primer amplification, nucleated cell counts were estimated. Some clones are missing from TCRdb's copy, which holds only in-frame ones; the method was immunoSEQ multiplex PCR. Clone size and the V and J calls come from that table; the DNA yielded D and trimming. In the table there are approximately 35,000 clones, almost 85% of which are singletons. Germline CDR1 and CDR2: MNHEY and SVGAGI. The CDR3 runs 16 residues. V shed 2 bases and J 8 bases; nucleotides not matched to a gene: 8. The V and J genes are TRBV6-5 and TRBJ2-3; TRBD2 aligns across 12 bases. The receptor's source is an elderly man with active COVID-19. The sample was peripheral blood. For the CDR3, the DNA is TGTGCCAGCAGTTACGCACCTAGCGGGGGGGCAGGTACGCAGTATTTT. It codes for CASSYAPSGGAGTQYF.